One sample yielded the 27 T cell receptor beta chains listed below, sequenced in a study of shared T cell receptors in the human thymus. Measured with immunoSEQ multiplex PCR; TCRdb has only the in-frame clones, and not every one. The table shows approximately 490,000 clones, with approximately 80% occurring only once. The same data also contributed to another study, on human thymus T cells.

Sample: thymocytes. These receptors all come from a boy younger than two with a congenital heart defect.

V usage is TRBV6-6 and J usage is TRBJ2-7, with TRBD1 matching over 9 bases. The length of the CDR3 is 14 residues. V was pared by 11 bases and J by 5 bases, with 13 bases of the junction left unmatched. CDR1 is MNHNY, CDR2 SVGAGI, per germline (reference sequence). The CDR3 sequence: CASGPGTGMHEQYF. The DNA for the CDR3 is TGTGCCTCAGGCCCCGGGACAGGGATGCACGAGCAGTACTTC.

The rearrangement joins TRBV5-8 to TRBJ2-1, with 10 bases aligning to TRBD2. With V trimmed by 4 bases and J by 4 bases, 11 bases remained unmatched. The CDR3 runs to 17 residues. The germline V gene encodes CDR1 SGHTS and CDR2 YDEGEE. The CDR3 loop reads CASSQNIAGGLYNEQFF. The DNA for the CDR3 is TGTGCCAGCAGCCAAAACATAGCGGGAGGATTGTACAATGAGCAGTTCTTC.

V usage is TRBV7-7 and J usage is TRBJ2-7; the match to TRBD2 covers 7 bases. The germline gives CDR1 SSHAT, CDR2 FNYEAQ (reference sequence). This CDR3 is 14 amino acids long. Trimming at V came to 3 bases and at J to 3 bases, leaving 5 bases not matched to a gene. In nucleotides, the CDR3 is TGTGCCAGCAGCTTTCGTTCTAGCGGCTACGAGCAGTACTTC. The encoded protein is CASSFRSSGYEQYF.

This chain links TRBV28 with TRBJ2-7; 13 positions agree with TRBD2. Trimming took 1 base from V and 4 from J; bases not matched to a gene: 7. The CDR3 sequence is 17 residues long. CDR1 MDHEN and CDR2 SYDVKM come from the germline V gene. CDR3 residues: CASSLLPTSGREYEQYF. The CDR3, as DNA: TGTGCCAGCAGTTTATTGCCAACTAGCGGGAGGGAATACGAGCAGTACTTC. Variable domain in full (rest from reference TRBV28 and TRBJ2-7): DVKVTQSSRYLVKRTGEKVFLECVQDMDHENMFWYRQDPGLGLRLIYFSYDVKMKEKGDIPEGYSVSREKKERFSLILESASTNQTSMYLCASSLLPTSGREYEQYFGPGTRLTVT.

In this sample, this clone turned up a few times. The chain combines TRBV28 with TRBJ2-7; 11 positions agree with TRBD1. CDR1 and CDR2 from the germline V gene are MDHEN and SYDVKM. The CDR3 has 13 amino acids. After removal of 11 bases from V and 3 bases from J, the junction contained 6 bases not matched to a gene. CDR3 region: CAGGGTGGYEQYF. CDR3 DNA: TGTGCCGGGGGAGGGACAGGGGGCTACGAGCAGTACTTC. The full variable domain, completed using reference TRBV28 and TRBJ2-7, is DVKVTQSSRYLVKRTGEKVFLECVQDMDHENMFWYRQDPGLGLRLIYFSYDVKMKEKGDIPEGYSVSREKKERFSLILESASTNQTSMYLCAGGGTGGYEQYFGPGTRLTVT.

The V and J genes are TRBV27 and TRBJ2-7; D not certain. The CDR3 runs to 11 residues. Germline loops: CDR1 MNHEY, CDR2 SMNVEV (reference sequence). V lost 8 bases and J lost 5, with 10 bases in between. The DNA for the CDR3 is TGTGCCAGCCGCGCTTCGGACGAGCAGTACTTC. Amino acids: CASRASDEQYF.

V and J are TRBV4-2 and TRBJ2-2; D is uncertain. Germline V gives CDR1 LGHNA, CDR2 YNFKEQ. This CDR3 spans 16 amino acids. Trimming removed 1 base from V and 0 bases from J, with 9 bases in between. The CDR3 DNA reads as TGTGCCAGCAGCCAAGTGGTGGCACCGAACACCGGGGAGCTGTTTTTT. Residues: CASSQVVAPNTGELFF.

This sequence joins TRBV4-3 and TRBJ2-5; no clear D. Germline assignment: CDR1 LGHNA and CDR2 YSLEER. V dropped 3 bases and J dropped 6 bases, with 17 bases sitting between them. This CDR3 is 15 amino acids long. The CDR3 here is CASSQHLAVFKTQYF. For the CDR3, the DNA is TGCGCCAGCAGCCAGCATTTGGCAGTTTTTAAGACCCAGTACTTC.

The chain employs TRBV4-3 and TRBJ2-1; 7 bases line up with TRBD2. The CDR3 is made up of 16 amino acids. The V segment lost 1 base and the J segment 3 bases; nucleotides outside the gene matches: 6. The germline gives CDR1 LGHNA, CDR2 YSLEER. The CDR3 region has the DNA TGCGCCAGCAGCCAAGGACGGGAGGCGGGCTACAATGAGCAGTTCTTC. Encoded protein: CASSQGREAGYNEQFF.

The DNA for the CDR3 is TGTGCCAGCAGCCAATCCGTCGGGACAGGGGACCTTTACGAGCAGTACTTC. Amino acids: CASSQSVGTGDLYEQYF. The rearrangement links TRBV14 to TRBJ2-7; 10 nucleotides align to TRBD1. This CDR3 has 17 amino acids. V gave up 2 bases and J gave up 4 bases; unmatched junction bases: 11. CDR1 and CDR2 from the germline V gene are SGHDN and FVKESK.

The sample holds a few counts of this clone. In DNA form, the CDR3 reads TGTGCCAGCAGTTTTGGCAGGGGGCAAGGAAACACCATATATTTT. Its protein product is CASSFGRGQGNTIYF. This chain connects TRBV28 to TRBJ1-3, with 8 bases lining up with TRBD1. Germline V lookup: CDR1 MDHEN, CDR2 SYDVKM. V shed 3 bases and J 4 bases; nucleotides not matched to a gene: 5. The CDR3 is 15 residues long.

The gene calls are TRBV12-5 and TRBJ1-2; TRBD1 might be the D (6 bases). The CDR3 contains 13 residues. Trimming pared 6 bases from V and 6 bases from J, leaving 14 bases between. CDR1 is LGHNT and CDR2 is FRNRAP in the germline V gene. Written as DNA, the CDR3 is TGTGCTAGTGGACGACCGGGACAAGATGGCTACACCTTC. Residues: CASGRPGQDGYTF.

The table lists this clone with a count of one. The rearrangement links TRBV6-5 to TRBJ2-2, with 7 bases that match TRBD2. V lost 4 bases, J lost 6 bases, and 8 bases stayed unmatched. Germline V gives CDR1 MNHEY, CDR2 SVGAGI. This CDR3 has 15 residues. CDR3 nucleotide sequence: TGTGCCAGCAGTTCCCGGGGAGGGCACCCCGGGGAGCTGTTTTTT. Its protein product is CASSSRGGHPGELFF.

This clone was detected a few times. This rearrangement joins TRBV28 to TRBJ2-7, with 8 bases lining up with TRBD1. The CDR3 consists of 14 residues. Unmatched junction bases numbered 7, after V lost 5 bases and J lost 4 bases. CDR1 and CDR2 (germline): MDHEN, SYDVKM. CDR3 in amino acids: CASSPTGGKYEQYF. In DNA, the CDR3 is TGTGCCAGCAGTCCCACAGGGGGAAAGTACGAGCAGTACTTC. Full variable domain (outside the CDR3, taken from reference TRBV28 and TRBJ2-7): DVKVTQSSRYLVKRTGEKVFLECVQDMDHENMFWYRQDPGLGLRLIYFSYDVKMKEKGDIPEGYSVSREKKERFSLILESASTNQTSMYLCASSPTGGKYEQYFGPGTRLTVT.

The chain recombines TRBV11-2 with TRBJ2-7; 9 positions match TRBD2. Unmatched junction bases numbered 5, after V lost 5 bases and J lost 0 bases. CDR3 size: 15 residues. Per germline, CDR1 SGHAT and CDR2 FQNNGV. The CDR3 DNA sequence: TGTGCCAGCAGCAGTAGCGGGGGCCCCTCCTACGAGCAGTACTTC. Its protein is CASSSSGGPSYEQYF.

The chain recombines TRBV4-2 with TRBJ2-5, with D unclear. Germline values: CDR1 LGHNA, CDR2 YNFKEQ. V shed 1 base and J shed 2 bases, with 8 bases lying between them. The CDR3 consists of 14 residues. The CDR3 loop reads CASSQAPGQETQYF. The CDR3 nucleotides read TGTGCCAGCAGCCAAGCCCCAGGACAAGAGACCCAGTACTTC.

V is TRBV7-2 and J is TRBJ2-7; D might be TRBD2 (5 bases). The germline V and J ends were trimmed by 5 bases and 7 bases, with 18 bases remaining between them. The germline V gene has CDR1 SGHTA and CDR2 FQGNSA. CDR3 size: 14 residues. The CDR3 sequence is CASSLNRATGEQYF. CDR3 coding DNA: TGTGCCAGCAGCCTAAACCGGGCGACGGGGGAGCAGTACTTC.

J is TRBJ2-3 and V is TRBV11-2; D may be TRBD2 (6 bases). V dropped 5 bases and J dropped 0 bases, with 18 bases sitting between them. Looked up from germline, CDR1 is SGHAT and CDR2 is FQNNGV. The CDR3 loop spans 17 amino acids. The DNA of the CDR3 is TGTGCCAGCAGCACCGTGCTTGCGGGATTTAGCACAGATACGCAGTATTTT. Amino acid sequence: CASSTVLAGFSTDTQYF.

The table lists this clone with a few counts. V gene TRBV10-2 combines with J gene TRBJ2-7, with 11 bases that match TRBD2. The V and J ends lost 3 bases and 0 bases, in that order; junction bases with no gene match: 13. Germline values: CDR1 WSHSY, CDR2 SAAADI. This CDR3 comprises 19 residues. The CDR3: CASSDTPGLAARSSYEQYF. In DNA form, the CDR3 reads TGCGCCAGCAGTGATACCCCGGGACTAGCGGCCAGAAGCTCCTACGAGCAGTACTTC.

The rearrangement joins TRBV28 to TRBJ2-3; 13 bases are a match to TRBD2. The germline gives CDR1 MDHEN, CDR2 SYDVKM. J gave up 0 bases and V 1 base, and 4 bases lay outside the gene matches. CDR3 size: 18 residues. The CDR3 DNA is TGTGCCAGCAGTTTATCGGGGACTAGCGGGAAGAGCACAGATACGCAGTATTTT. Protein sequence: CASSLSGTSGKSTDTQYF.

This sequence joins TRBV5-5 and TRBJ1-5, with 8 nucleotides matching TRBD1. V dropped 0 bases and J dropped 0; count of bases not matched to a gene: 2. Germline CDR1 reads SGHKS; CDR2 reads YYEKEE (reference sequence). This CDR3 has 16 residues. The CDR3 DNA follows: TGTGCCAGCAGCTTGGGACAGGGGCTTAGCAATCAGCCCCAGCATTTT. Encoded protein: CASSLGQGLSNQPQHF.

This sequence joins TRBV27 and TRBJ2-7; the match to TRBD1 covers 10 bases. Trimming at V came to 6 bases and at J to 0 bases, leaving 14 bases not matched to a gene. The CDR3 is 18 residues long. Germline V gene sequence: CDR1 MNHEY, CDR2 SMNVEV (reference sequence). The CDR3 DNA is TGTGCCAGCAGGCCGGGACAGGGGCCTAACAGGGCCTCCTACGAGCAGTACTTC. Encoded protein: CASRPGQGPNRASYEQYF.

The chain employs TRBV19 and TRBJ2-7, with D possibly matching TRBD1 (6 bases). The CDR3 covers 14 residues. Trimming cost V 6 bases and J 0 bases, with 12 bases left between them. Germline lookup yields CDR1 LNHDA and CDR2 SQIVND (reference sequence). The CDR3 sequence: CASSTDRSSYEQYF. DNA of the CDR3: TGTGCCAGTAGCACAGACAGGTCCTCCTACGAGCAGTACTTC.

This chain links TRBV7-8 with TRBJ2-7; TRBD1 aligns across 9 bases. Germline V gene data show CDR1 as SGHVS and CDR2 as FQNEAQ. V was clipped by 6 bases and J by 3 bases; unmatched bases: 3. This CDR3 has 13 amino acids. The CDR3 DNA sequence: TGTGCCAGCAGGCAGGGACAGGGCTACGAGCAGTACTTC. It specifies CASRQGQGYEQYF.

This chain joins TRBV11-2 and TRBJ2-7, with 7 bases aligning to TRBD2. Trimming took 8 bases from V and 2 from J; bases not matched to a gene: 21. The CDR3 length is 18 residues. Per germline, CDR1 SGHAT and CDR2 FQNNGV. CDR3 in amino acids: CASAWFGTRGSAPYEQYF. CDR3 sequence (DNA): TGTGCCAGCGCATGGTTCGGGACGCGGGGGTCCGCCCCCTACGAGCAGTACTTC.

This clone was recorded only once. V is TRBV6-4 and J is TRBJ1-5; the D gene is possibly TRBD1 (6 bases). Germline V gene lookup returns CDR1 MRHNA and CDR2 SNTAGT. V was shortened by 0 bases and J by 0 bases, with 15 bases between the two germline ends. The CDR3 runs to 18 residues. CDR3 in amino acids: CASSDSKSGEGSNQPQHF. Here the CDR3 DNA reads TGTGCCAGCAGTGACTCGAAGTCAGGGGAGGGTAGCAATCAGCCCCAGCATTTT.

J is TRBJ2-1 and V is TRBV11-1; 14 bases agree with TRBD2. Germline V CDR1 and CDR2: SGHAT, FQDESV (reference sequence). The CDR3 spans 15 residues. V trimming: 5 bases; J trimming: 6 bases; junction bases outside the gene matches: 3. CDR3 sequence: CASSPGLAGVNEQFF. CDR3 DNA sequence: TGTGCCAGCAGCCCGGGACTAGCGGGAGTCAATGAGCAGTTCTTC.